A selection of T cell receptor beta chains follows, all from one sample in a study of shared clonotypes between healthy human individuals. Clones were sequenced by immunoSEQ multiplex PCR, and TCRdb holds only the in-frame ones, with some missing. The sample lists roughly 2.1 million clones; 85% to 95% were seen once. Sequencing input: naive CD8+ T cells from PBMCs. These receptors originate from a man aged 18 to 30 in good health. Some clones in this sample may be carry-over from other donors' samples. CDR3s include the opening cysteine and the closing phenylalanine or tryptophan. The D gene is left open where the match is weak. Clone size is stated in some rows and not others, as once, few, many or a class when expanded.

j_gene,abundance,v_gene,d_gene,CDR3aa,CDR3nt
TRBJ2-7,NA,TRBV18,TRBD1,CASSRSGQGYEQYF,TGTGCCAGCTCACGGTCCGGACAGGGCTACGAGCAGTACTTC
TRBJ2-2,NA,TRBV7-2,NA,CASSLGGRVGPGELFF,TGTGCCAGCAGCTTAGGTGGCAGGGTTGGACCCGGGGAGCTGTTTTTT
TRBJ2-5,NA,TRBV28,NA,CASSFTVGDGGGETQYF,TGTGCCAGCAGTTTTACAGTTGGGGACGGCGGCGGGGAGACCCAGTACTTC
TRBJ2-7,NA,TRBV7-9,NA,CASSLEDSPYEQYF,TGTGCCAGCAGCTTAGAGGACAGTCCCTACGAGCAGTACTTC
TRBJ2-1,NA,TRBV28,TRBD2,CASSFRGASGRYEQFF,TGTGCCAGCAGTTTTCGGGGGGCTAGCGGGAGATATGAGCAGTTCTTC
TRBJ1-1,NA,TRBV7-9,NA,CASSLEGFTEAFF,TGTGCCAGCAGCTTAGAGGGGTTCACTGAAGCTTTCTTT
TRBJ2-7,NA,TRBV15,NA,CATSRDAGAARGYEQYF,TGTGCCACCAGCAGAGACGCGGGGGCAGCCCGGGGCTACGAGCAGTACTTC
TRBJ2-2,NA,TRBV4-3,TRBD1,CASSQWDRGPGELFF,TGCGCCAGCAGCCAATGGGACAGGGGCCCCGGGGAGCTGTTTTTT
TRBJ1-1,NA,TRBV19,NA,CASSIQVTGFTEAFF,TGTGCCAGTAGTATTCAGGTAACAGGGTTCACTGAAGCTTTCTTT
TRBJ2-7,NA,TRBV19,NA,CASSFGRGLYEQYF,TGTGCCAGTAGTTTTGGGAGAGGTCTGTACGAGCAGTACTTC
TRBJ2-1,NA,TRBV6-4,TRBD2,CASSDLAGGYNEQFF,TGTGCCAGCAGTGACCTAGCGGGAGGGTACAATGAGCAGTTCTTC
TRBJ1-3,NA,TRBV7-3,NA,CASSRQETGNTIYF,TGTGCCAGCAGCAGACAGGAGACTGGAAACACCATATATTTT
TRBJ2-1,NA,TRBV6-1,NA,CASSRLRGISNEQFF,TGTGCCAGCAGTCGGCTTCGGGGGATCTCCAATGAGCAGTTCTTC
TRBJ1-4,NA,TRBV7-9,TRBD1,CASSLGTGPEKLFF,TGTGCCAGCAGCCTCGGGACAGGCCCTGAAAAACTGTTTTTT
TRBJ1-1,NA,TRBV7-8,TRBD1,CASSLSGGMNTEAFF,TGTGCCAGCAGCTTATCAGGGGGTATGAACACTGAAGCTTTCTTT
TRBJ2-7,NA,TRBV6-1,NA,CASSASTVGAVDEQYF,TGTGCCAGCAGTGCCTCGACAGTTGGTGCCGTCGACGAGCAGTACTTC
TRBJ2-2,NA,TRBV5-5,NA,CASSLAPSMGYTGELFF,TGTGCCAGCAGCTTGGCCCCGTCGATGGGGTACACCGGGGAGCTGTTTTTT
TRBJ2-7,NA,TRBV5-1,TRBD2,CASSPTTSGDTYEQYF,TGCGCCAGCAGCCCAACCACTAGCGGGGACACCTACGAGCAGTACTTC
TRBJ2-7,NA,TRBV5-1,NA,CASSLGGNYEQYF,TGCGCCAGCAGCTTGGGCGGGAACTACGAGCAGTACTTC
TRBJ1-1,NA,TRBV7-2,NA,CASSLDLGGLTGTEAFF,TGTGCCAGCAGCTTAGATCTTGGGGGCCTCACGGGGACTGAAGCTTTCTTT
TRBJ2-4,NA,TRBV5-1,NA,CASSLDRRGTTTYIQYF,TGCGCCAGCAGCTTGGACCGAAGGGGCACCACCACATACATTCAGTACTTC
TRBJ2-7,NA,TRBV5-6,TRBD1,CASSFTGVDYEQYF,TGTGCCAGCAGCTTTACAGGGGTCGACTACGAGCAGTACTTC
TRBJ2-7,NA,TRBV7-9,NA,CASSLAGGHHEQYF,TGTGCCAGCAGCTTAGCGGGGGGGCATCACGAGCAGTACTTC
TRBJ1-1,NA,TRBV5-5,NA,CASSSIWTVRREAFF,TGTGCCAGCAGCTCCATTTGGACGGTACGCCGTGAAGCTTTCTTT
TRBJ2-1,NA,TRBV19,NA,CASSVRPGPNEQFF,TGTGCCAGTAGTGTTCGGCCCGGGCCGAATGAGCAGTTCTTC
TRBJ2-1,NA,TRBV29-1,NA,CSVDFLGDNEQFF,TGCAGCGTCGACTTTCTGGGGGACAATGAGCAGTTCTTC
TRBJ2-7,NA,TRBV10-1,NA,CASSRDTSAYEQYF,TGCGCCAGCAGCCGGGACACCTCGGCCTACGAGCAGTACTTC
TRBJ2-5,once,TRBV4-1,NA,CASSQPSRPREQYF,TGCGCCAGCAGCCAACCTTCCCGACCGAGGGAGCAGTACTTC
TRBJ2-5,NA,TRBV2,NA,CASSNRVNQETQYF,TGTGCCAGCAGTAACAGGGTTAACCAAGAGACCCAGTACTTC
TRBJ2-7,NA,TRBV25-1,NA,CATSWGSSYEQYF,TGTGCCACCTCCTGGGGGAGCTCCTACGAGCAGTACTTC
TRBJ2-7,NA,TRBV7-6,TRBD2,CASSLAGGAYEQYF,TGTGCCAGCAGCCTAGCGGGAGGGGCCTACGAGCAGTACTTC
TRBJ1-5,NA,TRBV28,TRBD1,CASSMTGALRPQHF,TGTGCCAGCAGTATGACAGGGGCCCTGAGGCCCCAGCATTTT
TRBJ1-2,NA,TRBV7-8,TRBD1,CASSNDRGDYGYTF,TGTGCCAGCAGCAATGACAGGGGCGACTATGGCTACACCTTC
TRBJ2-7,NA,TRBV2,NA,CASTPEGLYEQYF,TGTGCCAGCACCCCCGAGGGTCTCTACGAGCAGTACTTC
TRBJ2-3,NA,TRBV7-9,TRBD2,CASSSSGTGTDTQYF,TGTGCCAGCAGCTCTAGCGGGACGGGCACAGATACGCAGTATTTT
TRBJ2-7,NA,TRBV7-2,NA,CASSLAGTSYEQYF,TGTGCCAGCAGCTTAGCGGGAACCTCCTACGAGCAGTACTTC
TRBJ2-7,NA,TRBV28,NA,CASKRQESSYEQYF,TGTGCCAGCAAGCGTCAGGAGAGCTCCTACGAGCAGTACTTC
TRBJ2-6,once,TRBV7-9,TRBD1,CASSRIRGREFSGANVLTF,TGTGCCAGCAGCCGGATAAGGGGGCGAGAGTTCTCTGGGGCCAACGTCCTGACTTTC
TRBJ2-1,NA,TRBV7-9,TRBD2,CASRAGTSGSYNEQFF,TGTGCCAGCAGGGCCGGGACTAGCGGCTCCTACAATGAGCAGTTCTTC
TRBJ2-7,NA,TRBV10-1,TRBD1,CASRNRGGGGEQYF,TGCGCCAGCAGGAATCGAGGGGGCGGCGGCGAGCAGTACTTC
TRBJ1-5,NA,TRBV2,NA,CASSDGRNSNQPQHF,TGTGCCAGCAGTGACGGCAGGAATAGCAATCAGCCCCAGCATTTT
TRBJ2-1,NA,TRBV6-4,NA,CASSEGGRLRDEQFF,TGTGCCAGCAGTGAAGGAGGTCGTCTAAGAGATGAGCAGTTCTTC
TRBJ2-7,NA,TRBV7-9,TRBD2,CASSSRLAGAAEQYF,TGTGCCAGCAGCTCGCGACTAGCGGGAGCGGCCGAGCAGTACTTC